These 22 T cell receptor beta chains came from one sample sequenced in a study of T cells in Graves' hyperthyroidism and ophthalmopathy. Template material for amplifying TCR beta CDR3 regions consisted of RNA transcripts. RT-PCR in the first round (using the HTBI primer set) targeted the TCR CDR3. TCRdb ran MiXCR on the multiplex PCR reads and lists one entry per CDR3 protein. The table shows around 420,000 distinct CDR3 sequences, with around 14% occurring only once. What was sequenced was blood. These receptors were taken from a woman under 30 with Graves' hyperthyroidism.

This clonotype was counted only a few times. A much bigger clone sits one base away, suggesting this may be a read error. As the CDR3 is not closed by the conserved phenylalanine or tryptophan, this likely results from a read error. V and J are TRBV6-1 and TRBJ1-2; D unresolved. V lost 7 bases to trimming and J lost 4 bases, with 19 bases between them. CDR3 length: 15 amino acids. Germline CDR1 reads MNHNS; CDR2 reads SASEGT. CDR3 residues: CASKVSSLDFYGYTV. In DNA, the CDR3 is TGTGCCAGCAAGGTCAGCTCCCTAGACTTCTATGGCTACACCGTC.

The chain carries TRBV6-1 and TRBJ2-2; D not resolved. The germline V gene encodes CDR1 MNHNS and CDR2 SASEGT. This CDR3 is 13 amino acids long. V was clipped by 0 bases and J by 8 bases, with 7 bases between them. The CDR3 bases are TGTGCCAGCAGTGAAGCGTTGGTGGGGGAGCTGTTTTTT. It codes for CASSEALVGELFF.

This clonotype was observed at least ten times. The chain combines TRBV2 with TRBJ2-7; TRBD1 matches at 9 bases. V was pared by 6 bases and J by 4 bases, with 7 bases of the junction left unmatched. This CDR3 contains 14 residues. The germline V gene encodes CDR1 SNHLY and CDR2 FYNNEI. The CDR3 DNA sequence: TGTGCCAGCAGACTCGACAGGGGGGGATACGAGCAGTACTTC. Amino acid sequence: CASRLDRGGYEQYF.

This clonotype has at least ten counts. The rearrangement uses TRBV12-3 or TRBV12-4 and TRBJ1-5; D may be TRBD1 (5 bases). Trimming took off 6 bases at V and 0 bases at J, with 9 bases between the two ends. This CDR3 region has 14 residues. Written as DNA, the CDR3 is TGTGCCAGCAGCGGGACTCTTAGCAATCAGCCCCAGCATTTT. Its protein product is CASSGTLSNQPQHF.

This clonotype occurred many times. The CDR3 DNA is TGTGCCAGCAGTTTGATCCCTAGCGGGGGATACAATGAGCAGTTCTTC. Its protein product is CASSLIPSGGYNEQFF. The genes are TRBV28 and TRBJ2-1, with TRBD2 identical over 10 bases. The CDR3 has 16 residues. The trim removed 3 bases at V and 4 bases at J, leaving 6 bases unmatched. Germline lookup yields CDR1 MDHEN and CDR2 SYDVKM.

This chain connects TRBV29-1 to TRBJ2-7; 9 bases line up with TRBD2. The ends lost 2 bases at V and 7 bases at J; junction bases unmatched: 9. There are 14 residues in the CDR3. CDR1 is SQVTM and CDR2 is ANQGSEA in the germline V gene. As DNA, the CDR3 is TGCAGCGTTGAATTGGTAGCGGGAGTAGGTGAGCAGTACTTC. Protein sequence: CSVELVAGVGEQYF.

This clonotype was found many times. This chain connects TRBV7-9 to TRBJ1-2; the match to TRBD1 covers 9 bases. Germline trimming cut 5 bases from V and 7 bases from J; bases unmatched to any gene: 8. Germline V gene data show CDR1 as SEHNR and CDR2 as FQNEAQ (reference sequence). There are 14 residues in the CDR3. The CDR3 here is CASSHPDRGFGYTF. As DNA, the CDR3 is TGTGCCAGCAGCCACCCGGACAGGGGATTTGGCTACACCTTC.

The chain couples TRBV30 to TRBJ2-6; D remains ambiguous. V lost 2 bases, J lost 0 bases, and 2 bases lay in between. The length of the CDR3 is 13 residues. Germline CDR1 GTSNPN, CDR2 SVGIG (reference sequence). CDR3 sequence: CAWSSSGANVLTF. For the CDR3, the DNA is TGTGCCTGGAGTAGCTCTGGGGCCAACGTCCTGACTTTC. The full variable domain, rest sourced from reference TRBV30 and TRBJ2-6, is SQTIHQWPATLVQPVGSPLSLECTVEGTSNPNLYWYRQAAGRGLQLLFYSVGIGQISSEVPQNLSASRPQDRQFILSSKKLLLSDSGFYLCAWSSSGANVLTFGAGSRLTVL.

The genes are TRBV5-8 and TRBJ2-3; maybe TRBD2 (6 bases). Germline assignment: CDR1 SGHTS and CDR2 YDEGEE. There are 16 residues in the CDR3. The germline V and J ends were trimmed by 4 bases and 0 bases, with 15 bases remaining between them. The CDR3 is CASSPETSRSTDTQYF. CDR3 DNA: TGTGCCAGCAGCCCTGAGACTAGTAGGAGCACAGATACGCAGTATTTT.

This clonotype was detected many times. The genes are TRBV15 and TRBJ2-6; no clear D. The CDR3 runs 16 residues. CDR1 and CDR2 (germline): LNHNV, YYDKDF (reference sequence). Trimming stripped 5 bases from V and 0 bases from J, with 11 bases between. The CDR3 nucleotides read TGTGCCACCAGCGCCCAGCAGTACTCTGGGGCCAACGTCCTGACTTTC. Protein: CATSAQQYSGANVLTF.

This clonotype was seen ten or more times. CDR3 in DNA: TGTGCCTGGACGGTAGCGGGGGTGTCAGAGACCCAGTACTTC. The encoded protein is CAWTVAGVSETQYF. The V gene is TRBV30, the J gene TRBJ2-5; 9 bases align to TRBD2. Trimming removed 4 bases from V and 4 bases from J; junction bases left unmatched: 7. Per the germline V gene, CDR1 is GTSNPN and CDR2 is SVGIG (reference sequence). The CDR3 consists of 14 residues.

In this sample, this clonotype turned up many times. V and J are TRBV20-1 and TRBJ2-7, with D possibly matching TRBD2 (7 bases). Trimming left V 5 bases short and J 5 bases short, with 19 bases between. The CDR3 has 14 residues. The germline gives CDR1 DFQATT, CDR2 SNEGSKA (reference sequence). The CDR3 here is CSALGGGGLHEQYF. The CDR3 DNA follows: TGCAGTGCTCTGGGGGGGGGGGGGCTCCACGAGCAGTACTTC.

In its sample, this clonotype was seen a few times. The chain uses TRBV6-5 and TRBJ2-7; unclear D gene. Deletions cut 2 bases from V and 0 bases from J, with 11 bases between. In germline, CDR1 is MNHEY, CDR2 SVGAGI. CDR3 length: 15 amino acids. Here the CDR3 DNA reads TGTGCCAGCAGTTACGGGCCGGCCTTCTCCTACGAGCAGTACTTC. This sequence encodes CASSYGPAFSYEQYF.

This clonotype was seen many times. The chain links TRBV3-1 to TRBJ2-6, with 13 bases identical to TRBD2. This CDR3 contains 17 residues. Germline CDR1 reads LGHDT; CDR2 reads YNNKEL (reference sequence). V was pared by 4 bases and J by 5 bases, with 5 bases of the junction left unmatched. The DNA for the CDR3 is TGTGCCAGCAGCCCAACTAGCGGGGGGGCCTGGGCCAACGTCCTGACTTTC. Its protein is CASSPTSGGAWANVLTF.

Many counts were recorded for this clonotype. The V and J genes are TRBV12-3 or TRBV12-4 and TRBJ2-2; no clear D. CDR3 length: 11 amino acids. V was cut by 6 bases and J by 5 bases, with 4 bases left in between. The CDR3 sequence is CASRRTGELFF. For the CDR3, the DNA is TGTGCCAGCAGAAGGACCGGGGAGCTGTTTTTT.

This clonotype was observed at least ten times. CDR3 sequence (DNA): TGTGCCAGCAGGGCGGGACGAGGGGTTTTCGAGACCCAGTACTTC. This encodes CASRAGRGVFETQYF. The gene calls are TRBV2 and TRBJ2-5; D might be TRBD2 (6 bases). Germline lookup yields CDR1 SNHLY and CDR2 FYNNEI. The CDR3 loop spans 15 amino acids. V lost 6 bases and J 5 bases, leaving 19 bases between the germline ends.

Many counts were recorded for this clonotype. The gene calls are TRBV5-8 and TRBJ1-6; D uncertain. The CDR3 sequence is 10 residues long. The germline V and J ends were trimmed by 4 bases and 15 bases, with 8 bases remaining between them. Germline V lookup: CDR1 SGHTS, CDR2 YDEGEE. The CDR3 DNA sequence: TGTGCCAGCAGCACAGAAAGCCTCCACTTT. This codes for CASSTESLHF.

The CDR3 protein is CASSPNRDTNEQYF. In DNA, the CDR3 is TGTGCCAGCTCACCAAATAGGGACACAAACGAGCAGTACTTC. This chain uses TRBV18 with TRBJ2-7, with TRBD1 as a possible D gene (6 bases). The V and J ends lost 2 bases and 5 bases respectively, with 13 bases between them. Per germline, CDR1 KGHSH and CDR2 LQKENI. The CDR3 loop spans 14 amino acids.

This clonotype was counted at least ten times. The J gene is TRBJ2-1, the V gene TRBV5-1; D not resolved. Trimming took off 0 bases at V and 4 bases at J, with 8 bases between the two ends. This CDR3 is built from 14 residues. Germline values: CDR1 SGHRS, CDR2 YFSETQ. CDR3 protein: CASSLGAAYNEQFF. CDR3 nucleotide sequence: TGCGCCAGCAGCTTGGGGGCAGCTTACAATGAGCAGTTCTTC.

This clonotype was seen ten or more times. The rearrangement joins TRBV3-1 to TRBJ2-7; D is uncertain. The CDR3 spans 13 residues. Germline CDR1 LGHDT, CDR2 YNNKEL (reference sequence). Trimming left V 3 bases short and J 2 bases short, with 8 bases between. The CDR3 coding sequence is TGTGCCAGCAGCCAGGGTTACCCCTACGAGCAGTACTTC. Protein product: CASSQGYPYEQYF.

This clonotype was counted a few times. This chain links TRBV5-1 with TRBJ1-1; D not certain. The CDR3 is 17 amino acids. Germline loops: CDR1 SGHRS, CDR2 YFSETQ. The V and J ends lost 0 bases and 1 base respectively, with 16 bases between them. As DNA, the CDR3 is TGCGCCAGCAGCTTGGGCGACACTCACCCGGGGAACACTGAAGCTTTCTTT. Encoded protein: CASSLGDTHPGNTEAFF.

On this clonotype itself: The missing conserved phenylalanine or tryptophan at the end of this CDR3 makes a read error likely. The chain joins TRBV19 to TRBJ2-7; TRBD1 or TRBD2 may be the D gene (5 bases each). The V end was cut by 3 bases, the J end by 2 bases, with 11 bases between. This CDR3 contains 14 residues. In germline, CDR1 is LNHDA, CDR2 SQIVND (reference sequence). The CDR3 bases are TGTGCCAGTAGTATTGGTCAGGGAGCCTACGAGCAGTACTCC. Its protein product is CASSIGQGAYEQYS.